This T cell receptor (beta chain) was captured in a study of cytotoxic CD8 clonotypes in ibrutinib-treated CLL (dated by TCRdb to the early 2020s). Regarding the complete study: The cohort was composed of 10 to 11 relapsed/refractory and about 16 treatment-naive patients; IGHV unmutated status was identified in 17 patients. Responses were partial in roughly 25 patients and complete in 2; after median around 66 months follow-up, around 15 stayed in remission and roughly twelve progressed. Samples at response were collected after a median of roughly twelve months of treatment, with a range of roughly 6 to 40 months. Samples averaged 255,043 productive templates and some 96,000 productive rearrangements. Longitudinal samples were obtainable from about 30% of the 86 participants in the trial. Cryopreserved peripheral blood mononuclear cells were obtained prior to treatment, at the time of response, and at either disease progression or sustained remission. Every remission and progressive disease sample was obtained while ibrutinib was still being received by the patients.

A MiSeq instrument was used for deep resolution sequencing, which targeted depths ranging from 1 in 1 million up to 1 in 200,000 T cells, with coverage averaging 10x for each clonotype. The immunoSEQ hsTCRB Kit was used to generate the TCR beta libraries. Per the authors' processing: Data were analyzed with ImmunoSEQ Data Assistant and ImmunoSEQ Analyzer, with V, D and J genes assigned per IMGT definitions. Clonality, with values ranging from 0 to 1, was calculated as one minus the normalized Shannon entropy of productive rearrangement frequencies. Public clonotype analysis was restricted to overrepresented clonotypes comprising at least 0.05% of each patient's repertoire. Some 13 age-matched healthy donor repertoires from immuneACCESS served as clonality controls. Imported from immuneACCESS, the table was reduced by TCRdb to in-frame sequences with V and J called. These copies leave out some clones; in studies compared against another copy, an unresolved V gene accounts for under half, and the cause of the remainder is not known. V, J and clone size derive from that table, while D and trimming were established from the DNA sequence. The sample table holds about 300,000 clones, of which about 72% were seen once. The ten largest make up around 5.3% of the sample.

In its sample, this clone was seen once. What this receptor recognizes is not known. Per-base quality was not reported, and no clone a single base away is much larger than it. V gives up 0 bases and J gives up 6 bases, and the segment between their germline ends measures 8 bases. Looking up the germline V gene yields CDR1 SGHTA and CDR2 FQGNSA. The CDR3 numbers 13 residues from cysteine through phenylalanine. Only the CDR3 DNA stays, 39 bases, in frame from base 1. Broad study findings and their caveats: Sampling times were not matched between sustained-remission and progressing patients, and lymph node repertoires were not studied. Baseline clonality exceeded that of age-matched healthy donors and correlated strongly with circulating CD8+ T-cell counts. At ibrutinib response clonality went up, during sustained remission it held steady, and at progression it dropped back toward baseline. Public clonotypes were rare and either contracted or stayed stable during treatment, and the rise in clonality at ibrutinib response reflected the expansion of private clonotypes.

Interpreted using the paper, the time point label stands for: progressive disease on ibrutinib. Roughly 2.2 micrograms of genomic DNA were extracted from cryopreserved PBMCs for TCR beta library preparation. High-throughput TCR beta sequencing was performed on longitudinal blood samples from CLL patients receiving ibrutinib monotherapy. The patients took part in an open-label, single-center phase 2 trial of ibrutinib monotherapy. The sequence was obtained from a human donor with chronic lymphocytic leukemia. The input for sequencing was PBMCs, taken at disease progression, from a patient treated with ibrutinib. The chain joins TRBV7-2 to TRBJ2-5; possibly the D gene is TRBD2, per 5 matching bases. The CDR3 region reads CASSLAGEKTQYF. The nucleotide sequence reads TGTGCCAGCAGCTTAGCGGGAGAAAAGACCCAGTACTTC. The variable domain in full, with residues beyond the CDR3 obtained from the reference TRBV7-2 and TRBJ2-5 genes, is GAGVSQSPSNKVTEKGKDVELRCDPISGHTALYWYRQSLGQGLEFLIYFQGNSAPDKSGLPSDRFSAERTGGSVSTLTIQRTQQEDSAVYLCASSLAGEKTQYFGPGTRLLVL.